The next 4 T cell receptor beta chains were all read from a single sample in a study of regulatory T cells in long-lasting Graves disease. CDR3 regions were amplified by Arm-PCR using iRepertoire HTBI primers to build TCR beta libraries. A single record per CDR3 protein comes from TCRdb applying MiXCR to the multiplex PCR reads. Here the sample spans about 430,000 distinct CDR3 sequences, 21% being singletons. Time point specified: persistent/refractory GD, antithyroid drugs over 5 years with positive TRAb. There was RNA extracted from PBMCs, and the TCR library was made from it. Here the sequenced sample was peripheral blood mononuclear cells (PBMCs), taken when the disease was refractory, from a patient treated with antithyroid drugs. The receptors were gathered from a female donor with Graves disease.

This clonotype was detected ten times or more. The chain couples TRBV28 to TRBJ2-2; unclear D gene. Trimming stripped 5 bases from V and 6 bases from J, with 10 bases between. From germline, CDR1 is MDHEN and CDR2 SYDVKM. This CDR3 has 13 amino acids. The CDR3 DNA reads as TGTGCCAGCAGTCCTCCCCTCCCCGGGGAGCTGTTTTTT. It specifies CASSPPLPGELFF. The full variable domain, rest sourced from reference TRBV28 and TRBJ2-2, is DVKVTQSSRYLVKRTGEKVFLECVQDMDHENMFWYRQDPGLGLRLIYFSYDVKMKEKGDIPEGYSVSREKKERFSLILESASTNQTSMYLCASSPPLPGELFFGEGSRLTVL.

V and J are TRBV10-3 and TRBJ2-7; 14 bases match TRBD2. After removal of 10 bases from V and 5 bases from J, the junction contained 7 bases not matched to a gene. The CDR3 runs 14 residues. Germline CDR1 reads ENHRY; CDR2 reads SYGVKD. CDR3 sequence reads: CASRGTSGSHEQYF. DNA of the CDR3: TGTGCCAGCAGAGGGACTAGCGGGAGCCACGAGCAGTACTTC.

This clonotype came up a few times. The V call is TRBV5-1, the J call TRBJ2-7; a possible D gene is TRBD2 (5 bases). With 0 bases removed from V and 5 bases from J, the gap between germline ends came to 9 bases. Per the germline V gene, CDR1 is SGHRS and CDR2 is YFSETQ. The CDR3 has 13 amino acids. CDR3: CASSLATGNEQYF. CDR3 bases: TGCGCCAGCAGCTTGGCAACGGGGAACGAGCAGTACTTC.

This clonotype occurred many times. CDR3 in amino acids: CASSFDGTYEQYF. CDR3 sequence (DNA): TGTGCCAGCAGCTTTGACGGAACCTACGAGCAGTACTTC. The rearrangement uses TRBV28 and TRBJ2-7; D gene ambiguous. The CDR3 covers 13 residues. The germline V and J ends were trimmed by 6 bases and 2 bases, with 11 bases remaining between them. Germline lookup yields CDR1 MDHEN and CDR2 SYDVKM.